This TCR beta chain was obtained from a study of cytomegalovirus exposure and HLA in healthy donors. Use of 60 Vbeta and 13 Jbeta primers characterized the PCR. Some clones are missing from TCRdb's copy, which holds only in-frame ones; the method was immunoSEQ multiplex PCR. Among roughly 150,000 clones, around 80% were seen once, and the ten largest hold roughly 10%. Comment on this clone: The antigen remains undetermined.

Broader study findings: Rarity marked most TCR sequences, yet some public TCRs occurred in many donors. Roughly uniform depth of sequencing across donors was assumed in presence/absence analyses.

This CDR3 comprises 13 residues. V trimming: 3 bases; J trimming: 4 bases; junction bases outside the gene matches: 3. Germline V lookup: CDR1 SGHNT, CDR2 YYREEE (reference sequence). The sequenced material came from PBMCs. The clonotype comes from a man aged 18 to 29 in good health and CMV-seropositive. This chain uses TRBV5-4 with TRBJ1-2; 7 nucleotides line up with TRBD1. As DNA, the CDR3 is TGTGCCAGCAGCTCCGGGACAGCCTATGGCTACACCTTC. Translation gives CASSSGTAYGYTF.